The 12 T cell receptor beta chains below all came from one sample that was sequenced in a study of CD8+ T cells in alopecia areata. The sequencing template was cDNA reverse transcribed from extracted RNA. The assay was immunoSEQ multiplex PCR, and TCRdb's table has in-frame clones only and misses some. The data hold hundreds of thousands of clones, with 50% to 70% observed a single time. The sample was CD4+ T cells sorted from blood, taken at week 0. The receptors shown here come from a human donor with alopecia areata.

This clone was seen a few times. V usage is TRBV10-3 and J usage is TRBJ2-3; the D gene is possibly TRBD2 (6 bases). CDR1 and CDR2 from the germline V gene are ENHRY and SYGVKD. This CDR3 region has 13 residues. Trimming took off 7 bases at V and 2 bases at J, with 10 bases between the two ends. The CDR3 region is CAITSENTDTQYF. Here the CDR3 DNA reads TGTGCCATCACTAGCGAAAACACAGATACGCAGTATTTT.

The V call is TRBV5-1, the J call TRBJ2-5, with a possible D match to TRBD1 (5 bases). The CDR3 is made up of 13 amino acids. V was pared by 0 bases and J by 5 bases, with 8 bases between. CDR1 and CDR2 from the germline V gene are SGHRS and YFSETQ. Here the CDR3 DNA reads TGCGCCAGCAGCTTGGCCCCAGGGGAGACCCAGTACTTC. The encoded protein is CASSLAPGETQYF. Full variable domain (remainder filled in from reference TRBV5-1 and TRBJ2-5): KAGVTQTPRYLIKTRGQQVTLSCSPISGHRSVSWYQQTPGQGLQFLFEYFSETQRNKGNFPGRFSGRQFSNSRSEMNVSTLELGDSALYLCASSLAPGETQYFGPGTRLLVL.

The chain combines TRBV11-2 with TRBJ2-7, with D maybe TRBD2 (5 bases). V was shortened by 3 bases and J by 1 base, with 10 bases between the two germline ends. From germline, CDR1 is SGHAT and CDR2 FQNNGV. The CDR3 is 14 amino acids. CDR3 sequence (DNA): TGTGCCAGCAGCTTCATAGGAGGTTCCTACGAGCAGTACTTC. This encodes CASSFIGGSYEQYF.

The rearrangement links TRBV7-3 to TRBJ2-3; 7 bases fit TRBD2. V lost 4 bases, J lost 2 bases, and 3 bases stayed unmatched. There are 14 residues in the CDR3. Germline V gene sequence: CDR1 SGHTA, CDR2 FQGTGA. For the CDR3, the DNA is TGTGCCAGCAGCTGGACTAGTACCACAGATACGCAGTATTTT. This codes for CASSWTSTTDTQYF.

This clone was seen a handful of times. Other DNA sequences within the sample encode an identical CDR3. This rearrangement joins TRBV29-1 to TRBJ2-7, with TRBD1 as a possible D gene (6 bases). Germline-derived CDR1 and CDR2 are SQVTM and ANQGSEA. Trimming removed 5 bases at V and 4 bases at J, with 9 bases between. The CDR3 is 11 amino acids. CDR3 nucleotides: TGCAGCGTTAGGACAGCATACGAGCAGTACTTC. Its protein product is CSVRTAYEQYF.

The chain recombines TRBV4-1 with TRBJ1-1; maybe TRBD1 (5 bases). Germline CDR1 reads MGHRA; CDR2 reads YSYEKL. This CDR3 has 16 amino acids. V was pared by 1 base and J by 5 bases, with 17 bases between. Here the CDR3 reads CASSQGRSRDDTEAFF. The DNA of the CDR3 is TGCGCCAGCAGCCAAGGACGGAGCAGGGATGATACTGAAGCTTTCTTT.

This clone was detected once. This rearrangement joins TRBV5-4 to TRBJ1-1; D call uncertain. The CDR3 covers 12 residues. The germline V and J ends were trimmed by 4 bases and 11 bases, with 15 bases remaining between them. Germline CDR1 SGHNT, CDR2 YYREEE (reference sequence). CDR3 nucleotide sequence: TGTGCCAGCAGCACCGGACTGTTTGAGGCTTTCTTT. It is translated as CASSTGLFEAFF.

The chain joins TRBV30 to TRBJ2-7; TRBD1 agrees at 7 bases. Germline CDR1 and CDR2: GTSNPN and SVGIG (reference sequence). J gave up 9 bases and V 4 bases, and 9 bases lay outside the gene matches. CDR3 length equals 12 residues. The CDR3 bases are TGTGCCTGGACCGCCTCAGGGGGTGGGCAGTACTTC. It is translated as CAWTASGGGQYF. The full variable domain, in which reference TRBV30 and TRBJ2-7 provide the parts outside the CDR3, is SQTIHQWPATLVQPVGSPLSLECTVEGTSNPNLYWYRQAAGRGLQLLFYSVGIGQISSEVPQNLSASRPQDRQFILSSKKLLLSDSGFYLCAWTASGGGQYFGPGTRLTVT.

This clone was picked up many times. This chain uses TRBV5-1 with TRBJ1-1; 7 bases map to TRBD1. The germline gives CDR1 SGHRS, CDR2 YFSETQ. CDR3 length equals 19 residues. V lost 0 bases and J lost 1; bases outside the gene matches: 15. CDR3 in amino acids: CASSLAGGTQTGRNTEAFF. The CDR3 region has the DNA TGCGCCAGCAGCTTGGCCGGTGGAACCCAGACAGGGCGGAACACTGAAGCTTTCTTT.

This chain uses TRBV7-8 with TRBJ1-6; possibly TRBD1 for D (6 bases). V was pared by 4 bases and J by 7 bases, with 14 bases between. CDR3 length equals 15 residues. Germline V gene sequence: CDR1 SGHVS, CDR2 FQNEAQ. The chain's CDR3 is CASSSPRQVNSPLHF. CDR3 nucleotides: TGTGCCAGCAGCTCCCCCAGACAGGTCAATTCACCCCTCCACTTT.

This clone was detected a few times. CDR3 in amino acids: CSVSMRSGNTIYF. The DNA of the CDR3 is TGCAGCGTCTCCATGCGCTCTGGAAACACCATATATTTT. This chain uses TRBV29-1 with TRBJ1-3; D uncertain. The CDR3 totals 13 residues. The V end was cut by 6 bases, the J end by 0 bases, with 9 bases between. Per germline, CDR1 SQVTM and CDR2 ANQGSEA.

This clone showed up just a few times. The gene calls are TRBV4-2 and TRBJ2-2; D gene ambiguous. CDR3 length: 15 amino acids. Germline V gives CDR1 LGHNA, CDR2 YNFKEQ. Trimming stripped 4 bases from V and 3 bases from J, with 12 bases between. CDR3 coding DNA: TGTGCCAGCAGCCTAGAGCGCCCGTACACCGGGGAGCTGTTTTTT. This translates into CASSLERPYTGELFF.